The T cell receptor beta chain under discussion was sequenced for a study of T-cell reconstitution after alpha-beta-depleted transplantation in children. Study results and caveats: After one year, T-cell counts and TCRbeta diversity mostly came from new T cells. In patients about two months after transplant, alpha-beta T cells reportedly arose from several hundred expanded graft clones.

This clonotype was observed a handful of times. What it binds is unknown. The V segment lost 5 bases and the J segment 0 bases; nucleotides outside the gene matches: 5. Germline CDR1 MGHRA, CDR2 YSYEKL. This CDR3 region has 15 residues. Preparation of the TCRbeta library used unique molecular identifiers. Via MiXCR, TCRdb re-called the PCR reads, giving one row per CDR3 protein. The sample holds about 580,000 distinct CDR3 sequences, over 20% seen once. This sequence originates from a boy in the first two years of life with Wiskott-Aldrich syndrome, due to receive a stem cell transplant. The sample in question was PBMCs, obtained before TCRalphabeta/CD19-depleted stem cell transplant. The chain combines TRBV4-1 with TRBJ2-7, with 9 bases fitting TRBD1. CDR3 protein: CASSYEQGASYEQYF. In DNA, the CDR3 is TGCGCCAGCAGCTACGAACAGGGGGCCTCCTACGAGCAGTACTTC.